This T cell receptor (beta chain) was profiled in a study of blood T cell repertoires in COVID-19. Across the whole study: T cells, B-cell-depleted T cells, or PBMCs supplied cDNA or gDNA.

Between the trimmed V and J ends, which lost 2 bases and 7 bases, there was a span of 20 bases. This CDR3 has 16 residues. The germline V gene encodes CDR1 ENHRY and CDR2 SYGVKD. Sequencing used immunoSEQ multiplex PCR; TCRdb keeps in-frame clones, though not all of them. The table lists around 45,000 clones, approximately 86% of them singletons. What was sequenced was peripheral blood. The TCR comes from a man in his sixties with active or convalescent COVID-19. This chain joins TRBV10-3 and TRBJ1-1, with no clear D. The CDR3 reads CAISEPLETQAREAFF. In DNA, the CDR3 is TGTGCCATCAGTGAGCCTCTGGAAACGCAGGCCCGTGAAGCTTTCTTT.